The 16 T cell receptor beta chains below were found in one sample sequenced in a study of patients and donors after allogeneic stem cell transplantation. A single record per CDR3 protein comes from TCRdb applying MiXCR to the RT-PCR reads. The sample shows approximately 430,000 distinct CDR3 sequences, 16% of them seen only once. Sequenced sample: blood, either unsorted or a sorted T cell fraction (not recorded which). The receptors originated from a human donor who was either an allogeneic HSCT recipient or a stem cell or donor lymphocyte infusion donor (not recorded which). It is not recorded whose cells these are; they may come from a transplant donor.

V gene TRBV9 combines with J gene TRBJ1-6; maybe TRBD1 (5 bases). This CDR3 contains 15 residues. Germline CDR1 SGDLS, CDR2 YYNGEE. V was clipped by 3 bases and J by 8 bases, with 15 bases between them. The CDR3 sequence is CASSAPERRDSPLHF. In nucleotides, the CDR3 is TGTGCCAGCAGCGCCCCGGAACGCAGGGATTCACCCCTCCACTTT.

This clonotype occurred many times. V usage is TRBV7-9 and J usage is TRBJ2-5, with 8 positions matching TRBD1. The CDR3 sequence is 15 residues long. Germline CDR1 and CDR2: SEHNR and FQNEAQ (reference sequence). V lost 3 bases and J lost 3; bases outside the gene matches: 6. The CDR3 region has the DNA TGTGCCAGCAGCTTGGTCAGGGGACAGGAAGAGACCCAGTACTTC. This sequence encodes CASSLVRGQEETQYF.

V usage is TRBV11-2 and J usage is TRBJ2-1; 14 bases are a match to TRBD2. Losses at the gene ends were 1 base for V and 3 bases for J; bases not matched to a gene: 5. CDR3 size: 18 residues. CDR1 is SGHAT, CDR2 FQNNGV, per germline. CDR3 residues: CASSLGGLAGENYNEQFF. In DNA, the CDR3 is TGTGCCAGCAGCTTAGGGGGACTAGCGGGAGAGAACTACAATGAGCAGTTCTTC. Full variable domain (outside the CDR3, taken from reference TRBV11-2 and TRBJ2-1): EAGVAQSPRYKIIEKRQSVAFWCNPISGHATLYWYQQILGQGPKLLIQFQNNGVVDDSQLPKDRFSAERLKGVDSTLKIQPAKLEDSAVYLCASSLGGLAGENYNEQFFGPGTRLTVL.

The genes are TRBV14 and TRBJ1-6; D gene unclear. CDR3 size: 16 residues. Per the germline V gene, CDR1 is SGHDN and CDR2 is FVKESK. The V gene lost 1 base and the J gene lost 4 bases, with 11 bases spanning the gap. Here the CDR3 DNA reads TGTGCCAGCAGCCAAGTCACATCGTATTATAATTCACCCCTCCACTTT. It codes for CASSQVTSYYNSPLHF.

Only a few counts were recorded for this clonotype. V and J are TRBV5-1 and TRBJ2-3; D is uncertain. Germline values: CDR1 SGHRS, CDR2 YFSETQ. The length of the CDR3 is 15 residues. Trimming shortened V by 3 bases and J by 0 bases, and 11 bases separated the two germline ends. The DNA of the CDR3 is TGCGCCAGCAGCTCTCGGAGCCCTAGCACAGATACGCAGTATTTT. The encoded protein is CASSSRSPSTDTQYF.

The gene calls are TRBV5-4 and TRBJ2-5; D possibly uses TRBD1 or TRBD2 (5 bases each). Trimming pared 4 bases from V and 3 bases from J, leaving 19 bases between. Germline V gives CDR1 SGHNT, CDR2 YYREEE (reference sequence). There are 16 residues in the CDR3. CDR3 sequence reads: CASSASRGRFKETQYF. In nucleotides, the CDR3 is TGTGCCAGCAGCGCCTCGAGGGGCAGATTCAAAGAGACCCAGTACTTC.

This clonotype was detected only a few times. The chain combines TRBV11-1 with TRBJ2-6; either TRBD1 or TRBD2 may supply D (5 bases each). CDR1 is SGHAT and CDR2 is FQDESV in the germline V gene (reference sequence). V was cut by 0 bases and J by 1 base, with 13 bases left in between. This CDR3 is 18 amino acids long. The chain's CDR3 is CASSLAGRARSGANVLTF. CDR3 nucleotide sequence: TGTGCCAGCAGCTTAGCGGGGCGGGCACGATCTGGGGCCAACGTCCTGACTTTC.

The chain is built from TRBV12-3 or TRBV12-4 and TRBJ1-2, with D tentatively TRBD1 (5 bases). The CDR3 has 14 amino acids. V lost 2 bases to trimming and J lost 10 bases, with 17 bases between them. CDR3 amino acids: CASSLRVQVDYYTF. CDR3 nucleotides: TGTGCCAGCAGTTTACGGGTACAGGTCGACTACTACACCTTC.

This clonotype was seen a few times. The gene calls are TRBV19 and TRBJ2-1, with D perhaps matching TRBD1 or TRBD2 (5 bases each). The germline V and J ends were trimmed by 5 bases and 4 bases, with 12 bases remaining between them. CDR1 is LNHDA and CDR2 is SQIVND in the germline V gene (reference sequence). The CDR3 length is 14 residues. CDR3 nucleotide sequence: TGTGCCAGTAGTGGCTCGGGACCTTACAATGAGCAGTTCTTC. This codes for CASSGSGPYNEQFF.

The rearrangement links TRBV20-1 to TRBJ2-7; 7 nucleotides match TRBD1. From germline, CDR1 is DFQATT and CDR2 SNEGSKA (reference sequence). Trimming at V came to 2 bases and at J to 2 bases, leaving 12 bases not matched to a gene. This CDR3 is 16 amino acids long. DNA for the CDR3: TGCAGTGCTAGAAAAGTGGGGACAGTAATTACCTACGAGCAGTACTTC. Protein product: CSARKVGTVITYEQYF.

CDR3 amino acids: CASSRGPGYEQYF. Here the CDR3 DNA reads TGTGCCAGCAGTCGGGGGCCTGGCTACGAGCAGTACTTC. The rearrangement links TRBV25-1 to TRBJ2-7; D is possibly TRBD1 or TRBD2 (6 bases each). Trimming removed 5 bases from V and 3 bases from J, with 11 bases in between. The CDR3 extends over 13 amino acids. CDR1 MGHDK and CDR2 SYGVNS come from the germline V gene.

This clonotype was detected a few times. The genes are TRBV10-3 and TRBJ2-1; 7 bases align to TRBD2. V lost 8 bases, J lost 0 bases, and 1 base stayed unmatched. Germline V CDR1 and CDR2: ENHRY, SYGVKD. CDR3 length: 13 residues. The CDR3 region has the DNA TGTGCCATCTCTAGCGGCTCCTACAATGAGCAGTTCTTC. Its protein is CAISSGSYNEQFF.

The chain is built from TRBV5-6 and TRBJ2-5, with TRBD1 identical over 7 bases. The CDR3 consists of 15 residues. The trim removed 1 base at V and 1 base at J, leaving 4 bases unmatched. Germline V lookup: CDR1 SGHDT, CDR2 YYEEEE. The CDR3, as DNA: TGTGCCAGCAGCTTGTGGGGGACAGCCCAAGAGACCCAGTACTTC. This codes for CASSLWGTAQETQYF.

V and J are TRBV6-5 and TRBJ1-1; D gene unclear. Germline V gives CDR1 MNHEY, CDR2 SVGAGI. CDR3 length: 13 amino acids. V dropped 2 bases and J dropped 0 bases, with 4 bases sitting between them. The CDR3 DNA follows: TGTGCCAGCAGTTACCAGCTGAACACTGAAGCTTTCTTT. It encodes CASSYQLNTEAFF.

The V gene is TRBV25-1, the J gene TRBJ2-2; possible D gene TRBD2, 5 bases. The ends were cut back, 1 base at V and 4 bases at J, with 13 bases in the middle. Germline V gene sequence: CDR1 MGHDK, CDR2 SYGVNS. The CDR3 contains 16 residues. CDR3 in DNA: TGTGCCAGCAGTGAATTGGGCCACGGGATCACCGGGGAGCTGTTTTTT. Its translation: CASSELGHGITGELFF.

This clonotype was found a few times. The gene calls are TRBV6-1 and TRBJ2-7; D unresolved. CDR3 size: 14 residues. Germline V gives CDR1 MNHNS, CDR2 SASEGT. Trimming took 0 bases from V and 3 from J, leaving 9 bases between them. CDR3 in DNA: TGTGCCAGCAGTGAAGCGATAGTAAGCTACGAGCAGTACTTC. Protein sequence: CASSEAIVSYEQYF.